This TCR beta chain was sequenced for a study of Tregs in tolerant kidney transplant recipients. Study-wide findings and caveats: Changing PCR primers prevented nucleotide comparison between some patients' samples.

Thawed PBMCs were FACS-sorted into unstimulated CD4+CD25+CD127- regulatory T cells, CD4+CD25- non-regulatory cells, CD4 and CD8 cells. Only one count was recorded for this clone. The antigen is not known. The CDR3 sequence is 14 residues long. V lost 2 bases to trimming and J lost 0 bases, with 10 bases between them. Germline V gene data show CDR1 as GTSNPN and CDR2 as SVGIG (reference sequence). The protocol was immunoSEQ multiplex PCR, while the TCRdb copy is restricted to in-frame clones and leaves out a portion. The sample holds about 64,000 clones, less than 98% seen once. The source of this sequence is a human donor who received a combined kidney and bone marrow transplant. The J gene is TRBJ1-2, the V gene TRBV30; D possibly corresponds to TRBD1 (5 bases). This specimen was Tregs from blood, taken before the transplant. CDR3 residues: CAWSWGRSNYGYTF. Written as DNA, the CDR3 is TGTGCCTGGAGTTGGGGCCGATCTAACTATGGCTACACCTTC.